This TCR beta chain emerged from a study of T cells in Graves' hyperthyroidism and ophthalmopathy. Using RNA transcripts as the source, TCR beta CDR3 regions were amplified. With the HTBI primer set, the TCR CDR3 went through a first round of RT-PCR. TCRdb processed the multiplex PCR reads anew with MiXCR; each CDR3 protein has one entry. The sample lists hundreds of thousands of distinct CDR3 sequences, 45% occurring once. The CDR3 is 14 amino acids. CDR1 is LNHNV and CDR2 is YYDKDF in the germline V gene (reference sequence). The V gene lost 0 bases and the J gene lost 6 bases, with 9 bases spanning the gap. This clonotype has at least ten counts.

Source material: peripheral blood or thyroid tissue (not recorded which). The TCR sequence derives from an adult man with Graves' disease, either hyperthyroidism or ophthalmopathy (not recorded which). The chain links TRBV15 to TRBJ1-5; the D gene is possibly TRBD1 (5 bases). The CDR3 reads CATSREAGSQPQHF. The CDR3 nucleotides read TGTGCCACCAGCAGAGAGGCAGGGAGTCAGCCCCAGCATTTT. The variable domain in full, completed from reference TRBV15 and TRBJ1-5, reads DAMVIQNPRYQVTQFGKPVTLSCSQTLNHNVMYWYQQKSSQAPKLLFHYYDKDFNNEADTPDNFQSRRPNTSFCFLDIRSPGLGDTAMYLCATSREAGSQPQHFGDGTRLSIL.